Each of the 3 T cell receptor beta chains below was sequenced from the same sample in a study of identical twins. Using its own MiXCR run on the 5' RACE reads, TCRdb lists one record per CDR3 protein. The table lists over 550,000 distinct CDR3 sequences, under 8.5% of them singletons. These data also featured in a second study, about yellow fever vaccine responses in identical twins.

The specimen was PBMCs. The receptors here all came from a woman aged 18-29 years in good health.

This clonotype was counted at least ten times. This chain links TRBV29-1 with TRBJ2-7; weak D call: TRBD2 (6 bases). V was cut by 6 bases and J by 0 bases, with 15 bases left in between. CDR3 length: 14 amino acids. The germline V gene has CDR1 SQVTM and CDR2 ANQGSEA. CDR3 coding DNA: TGCAGCGTCGGAGGGGACGGGAGCTCCTACGAGCAGTACTTC. Its protein product is CSVGGDGSSYEQYF.

The chain employs TRBV11-1 and TRBJ2-1; 15 bases are a match to TRBD2. Germline-derived CDR1 and CDR2 are SGHAT and FQDESV (reference sequence). CDR3 length equals 17 residues. V lost 5 bases, J lost 9 bases, and 11 bases stayed unmatched. The CDR3 DNA reads as TGTGCCAGCAGCCCCCGGACTAGCGGGGGGGGCATTGGTGAGCAGTTCTTC. It yields the protein CASSPRTSGGGIGEQFF.

This clonotype was found many times. This rearrangement joins TRBV12-3 or TRBV12-4 to TRBJ1-3; D is unresolved. This CDR3 has 15 amino acids. The V gene lost 2 bases and the J gene lost 0 bases, with 8 bases spanning the gap. CDR3 loop: CASSLRAASGNTIYF. As DNA, the CDR3 is TGTGCCAGCAGTTTAAGGGCAGCCTCTGGAAACACCATATATTTT.